These T cell receptor beta chains were read from a single sample in a study of cytomegalovirus exposure and HLA in healthy donors. Produced via immunoSEQ multiplex PCR; TCRdb's table is partial and in-frame only. The table includes about 120,000 clones, 77% detected once. Material for sequencing was PBMCs. These receptors were collected from a man aged 40-55 years in good health and CMV-seropositive. The CDR3 runs from the conserved cysteine through the conserved F or W. A D gene is named only where the DNA matches it firmly. For some rows the clone size is stated as once, few or many, or as a class when expanded; others skip it.

abundance,j_gene,d_gene,v_gene,CDR3nt,CDR3aa
NA,TRBJ2-6,NA,TRBV5-1,TGCGCCAGCAGGGGCCTCTCTGGGGCCAACGTCCTGACTTTC,CASRGLSGANVLTF
NA,TRBJ1-2,NA,TRBV15,TGTGCCACCAGCAGAGATCAGGGTGGAAATGGCTACACCTTC,CATSRDQGGNGYTF
NA,TRBJ1-1,NA,TRBV4-1,TGCGCCAGCAGCCAAGTCTGGGGGGGGCCCAAAGGCACTGAAGCTTTCTTT,CASSQVWGGPKGTEAFF
NA,TRBJ2-5,TRBD2,TRBV25-1,TGTGCCAGCAGTGACAGATCTAGCGGGGGGCCGCAAGAGACCCAGTACTTC,CASSDRSSGGPQETQYF
NA,TRBJ2-7,TRBD1,TRBV10-3,TGTGCCATCACCGTGGACAGGGCGGGTACCTACGAGCAGTACTTC,CAITVDRAGTYEQYF
many,TRBJ2-7,NA,TRBV7-4,TGTGCCAGCAGCCCTAGCTCCTACGAGCAGTACTTC,CASSPSSYEQYF
NA,TRBJ1-1,NA,TRBV5-5,TGTGCCAGCAGCGGAGAGACAGCCATGAACACTGAAGCTTTCTTT,CASSGETAMNTEAFF
NA,TRBJ2-7,NA,TRBV27,TGTGCCAGCAGTTCCGGGACAGAGCAGTACTTC,CASSSGTEQYF
NA,TRBJ2-1,NA,TRBV2,TGTGCCAGAACCCCGGCGCCGGGAAGCTCCTACAATGAGCAGTTCTTC,CARTPAPGSSYNEQFF
NA,TRBJ2-7,NA,TRBV6-6,TGTGCCAGCAGTTACCAATTAAGAGGCACCTACGAGCAGTACTTC,CASSYQLRGTYEQYF
NA,TRBJ2-3,NA,TRBV4-3,TGCGCCAGCAGCCAAGTGGGGCGGGGAGATACGCAGTATTTT,CASSQVGRGDTQYF
once,TRBJ1-4,NA,TRBV7-9,TGTGCCAGCAGCTCCCTGCGCGCAACTAATGAAAAACTGTTTTTT,CASSSLRATNEKLFF
few,TRBJ1-3,NA,TRBV15,TGTGCCACCAGCGATTCCGGACAGTTCTCTGGAAACACCATATATTTT,CATSDSGQFSGNTIYF
once,TRBJ1-1,TRBD1,TRBV6-4,TGTGCCAGCAGTGGGGCGGACAGGGCTTTCTTT,CASSGADRAFF
once,TRBJ2-7,TRBD1,TRBV5-1,TGCGCCAGCAGCTCTGGACAGGGTCCCTACGAGCAGTACTTC,CASSSGQGPYEQYF
NA,TRBJ1-1,NA,TRBV6-5,TGTGCCAGCAGCCCGACACCGAACACTGAGGCTTTCTTT,CASSPTPNTEAFF
NA,TRBJ2-5,NA,TRBV5-1,TGCGCCAGCAGCCCCCGGGGGACAGATCGGTACCAAGAGACCCAGTACTTC,CASSPRGTDRYQETQYF
NA,TRBJ1-2,TRBD1,TRBV18,TGTGCCAGCTCACCACGGCAGAGGGGGACAGGGTCCTATGGCTACACCTTC,CASSPRQRGTGSYGYTF
NA,TRBJ2-2,TRBD1,TRBV5-1,TGCGCCAGCAGCTGGACGACAGGGTCGGACACCGGGGAGCTGTTTTTT,CASSWTTGSDTGELFF
NA,TRBJ2-7,NA,TRBV5-4,TGTGCCAGCAGCGCCGGACAGATCAGTATCTACGAGCAGTACTTC,CASSAGQISIYEQYF
NA,TRBJ2-7,TRBD2,TRBV6-6,TGTGCCAGCAGTCCGCCGGGGGGGGAGGGCGAGCAGTACTTC,CASSPPGGEGEQYF
NA,TRBJ2-2,TRBD2,TRBV2,TGTGCCAGCAGCCCGGGACTAGCGGGGGGGCAAGGGACCGCCGGGGAGCTGTTTTTT,CASSPGLAGGQGTAGELFF